A single sample is the source of the 18 T cell receptor beta chains below, sequenced in a study of T cell responses to AZD1222 COVID-19 vaccine. Libraries were prepared by immunoSEQ multiplex PCR; TCRdb keeps only in-frame clonotypes and omits some of them. The table includes some 95,000 clones, about 89% detected once. The sequencing here drew on peripheral blood, taken on day 0 of AZD1222 vaccination. All receptors come from an adult in good health.

The CDR3 loop reads CASNSWGGNTEAFF. Written as DNA, the CDR3 is TGTGCCAGCAATTCTTGGGGAGGGAACACTGAAGCTTTCTTT. This chain uses TRBV28 with TRBJ1-1, with no clear D. Trimming removed 7 bases at V and 1 base at J, with 13 bases between. Germline V gene lookup returns CDR1 MDHEN and CDR2 SYDVKM. This CDR3 region has 14 residues.

The V call is TRBV9, the J call TRBJ1-3; D not resolved. V was trimmed by 2 bases and J by 0 bases, leaving 9 bases between them. CDR3 size: 15 residues. Germline V gene data show CDR1 as SGDLS and CDR2 as YYNGEE. The CDR3 nucleotides are TGTGCCAGCAGCGTCTGGGGATCCTCTGGAAACACCATATATTTT. It specifies CASSVWGSSGNTIYF.

The genes are TRBV3-1 (or the pseudogene TRBV3-2) and TRBJ2-2; D is uncertain. The germline V and J ends were trimmed by 4 bases and 1 base, with 4 bases remaining between them. The length of the CDR3 is 13 residues. Germline V gene data show CDR1 as LGHDT and CDR2 as YNNKEL (reference sequence). The CDR3 loop reads CASSRWNTGELFF. The CDR3 DNA reads TGTGCCAGCAGCCGATGGAACACCGGGGAGCTGTTTTTT.

The chain's CDR3 is CASSLEGYGNQPQHF. For the CDR3, the DNA is TGTGCCAGCAGTTTGGAGGGTTACGGCAATCAGCCCCAGCATTTT. This sequence joins TRBV28 and TRBJ1-5; D is undetermined. CDR3 length: 15 residues. Trimming took off 3 bases at V and 2 bases at J, with 11 bases between the two ends. CDR1 MDHEN and CDR2 SYDVKM come from the germline V gene. Full variable domain (missing parts from reference TRBV28 and TRBJ1-5): DVKVTQSSRYLVKRTGEKVFLECVQDMDHENMFWYRQDPGLGLRLIYFSYDVKMKEKGDIPEGYSVSREKKERFSLILESASTNQTSMYLCASSLEGYGNQPQHFGDGTRLSIL.

This clone is a singleton in its sample. The V gene is TRBV4-3, the J gene TRBJ2-1; perhaps D is TRBD1 or TRBD2 (7 bases each). V gave up 4 bases and J gave up 1 base, with 11 bases separating them. The CDR3 extends over 15 amino acids. Germline assignment: CDR1 LGHNA and CDR2 YSLEER. The CDR3 DNA is TGCGCCAGCAGCCCCAGGGGGGGATCCTACAATGAGCAGTTCTTC. Residues: CASSPRGGSYNEQFF.

The rearrangement joins TRBV6-6 to TRBJ2-3, with TRBD1 matching over 7 bases. The V segment lost 2 bases and the J segment 0 bases; nucleotides outside the gene matches: 5. The CDR3 contains 16 residues. CDR1 and CDR2 (germline): MNHNY, SVGAGI (reference sequence). The CDR3 protein is CASSYVRDSSTDTQYF. For the CDR3, the DNA is TGTGCCAGCAGTTACGTTCGGGACAGCAGCACAGATACGCAGTATTTT.

This clone has more than one count but fewer than ten. The J gene is TRBJ2-6, the V gene TRBV19; maybe TRBD2 (5 bases). CDR1 LNHDA and CDR2 SQIVND come from the germline V gene (reference sequence). There are 16 residues in the CDR3. Trimming shortened V by 5 bases and J by 18 bases, and 29 bases separated the two germline ends. CDR3 coding DNA: TGTGCCAGTAGTCCCGGACCTGACCCGGGAACTCTAACGGAGACTTTC. Amino acid sequence: CASSPGPDPGTLTETF.

The V and J genes are TRBV14 and TRBJ2-5; 7 positions match TRBD1. The V gene end was trimmed by 3 bases and the J gene end by 9 bases; junction bases not matched to a gene: 7. CDR1 is SGHDN, CDR2 FVKESK, per germline. The length of the CDR3 is 13 residues. CDR3 amino acids: CASSQLLQGSQYF. For the CDR3, the DNA is TGTGCCAGCAGCCAGTTACTACAGGGGTCCCAGTACTTC.

The CDR3 loop is CAISDLRGGDTGELFF. CDR3 DNA: TGTGCCATCAGTGACCTGCGCGGGGGGGACACCGGGGAGCTGTTTTTT. V gene TRBV10-3 combines with J gene TRBJ2-2, with 9 bases lining up with TRBD2. The junction had 5 bases not matched to a gene; V was cut back by 3 bases and J by 3 bases. This CDR3 is 16 amino acids long. Germline V gene lookup returns CDR1 ENHRY and CDR2 SYGVKD.

This sequence joins TRBV3-1 (or the pseudogene TRBV3-2) and TRBJ2-3, with 15 bases aligning to TRBD2. The trim removed 4 bases at V and 4 bases at J, leaving 6 bases unmatched. Germline V gene data show CDR1 as LGHDT and CDR2 as YNNKEL (reference sequence). The CDR3 is 17 amino acids. The DNA of the CDR3 is TGTGCCAGCAGCCCCAGGTGGACTAGCGGGGGGGCAGATACGCAGTATTTT. This codes for CASSPRWTSGGADTQYF.

The V and J genes are TRBV12-3 or TRBV12-4 and TRBJ1-1, with D unclear. V lost 5 bases and J 1 base, leaving 8 bases between the germline ends. This CDR3 is 13 amino acids long. For the CDR3, the DNA is TGTGCCAGCAGTCAAGACTGGAACACTGAAGCTTTCTTT. It is translated as CASSQDWNTEAFF.

The chain combines TRBV6-4 with TRBJ2-3; TRBD2 aligns across 9 bases. Per germline, CDR1 MRHNA and CDR2 SNTAGT. This CDR3 contains 16 residues. V lost 2 bases and J lost 5; bases outside the gene matches: 8. Here the CDR3 DNA reads TGTGCCAGCAGTGACACGGCGGGGGGGCATGGAGATACGCAGTATTTT. Its translation: CASSDTAGGHGDTQYF.

This rearrangement joins TRBV20-1 to TRBJ2-7; 10 nucleotides agree with TRBD1. The germline V gene has CDR1 DFQATT and CDR2 SNEGSKA (reference sequence). V lost 3 bases and J lost 2; bases outside the gene matches: 7. This CDR3 has 15 residues. The CDR3 coding sequence is TGCAGTGCTAGTGTCGGGGACAGGGGAACCTACGAGCAGTACTTC. Translated: CSASVGDRGTYEQYF.

The J gene is TRBJ2-3, the V gene TRBV5-1; D remains ambiguous. Germline-derived CDR1 and CDR2 are SGHRS and YFSETQ. The CDR3 covers 12 residues. Trimming left V 1 base short and J 0 bases short, with 0 bases between. DNA for the CDR3: TGCGCCAGCAGCTTGAGCACAGATACGCAGTATTTT. Encoded protein: CASSLSTDTQYF. The full variable domain, completed using reference TRBV5-1 and TRBJ2-3, is KAGVTQTPRYLIKTRGQQVTLSCSPISGHRSVSWYQQTPGQGLQFLFEYFSETQRNKGNFPGRFSGRQFSNSRSEMNVSTLELGDSALYLCASSLSTDTQYFGPGTRLTVL.

The chain combines TRBV6-2 or TRBV6-3 with TRBJ2-1, with 11 bases fitting TRBD2. CDR3 size: 15 residues. Trimming removed 5 bases from V and 7 bases from J; junction bases left unmatched: 7. Per germline, CDR1 MNHEY and CDR2 SVGEGT. CDR3 nucleotide sequence: TGTGCCAGCAGTCGGGTAGCGGGGGGGTTTAATGAGCAGTTCTTC. Translating it yields CASSRVAGGFNEQFF.

The rearrangement uses TRBV10-3 and TRBJ2-6, with D possibly being TRBD2 (6 bases). CDR1 ENHRY and CDR2 SYGVKD come from the germline V gene. This CDR3 region has 15 residues. The V and J ends lost 4 bases and 2 bases respectively, with 9 bases between them. The CDR3 nucleotides are TGTGCCATCAGTGGGACTACTACTGGGGCCAACGTCCTGACTTTC. Its protein product is CAISGTTTGANVLTF.

There are a few counts of this clone. This chain joins TRBV6-2 or TRBV6-3 and TRBJ1-2; tentatively, D is TRBD1 (5 bases). Germline CDR1 and CDR2: MNHEY and SVGEGT. CDR3 length equals 16 residues. V dropped 4 bases and J dropped 0 bases, with 15 bases sitting between them. Here the CDR3 DNA reads TGTGCCAGCAGTTCAGACAGACCCGATACTAACTATGGCTACACCTTC. Protein product: CASSSDRPDTNYGYTF.

V usage is TRBV19 and J usage is TRBJ2-1, with 11 bases identical to TRBD2. Germline CDR1 is LNHDA and CDR2 is SQIVND (reference sequence). The CDR3 is 17 amino acids. The trim removed 1 base at V and 8 bases at J, leaving 10 bases unmatched. The CDR3 DNA sequence: TGTGCCAGTAGTATAGGTTTTAGCGGGGGGGCATTCTATGAGCAGTTCTTC. This translates into CASSIGFSGGAFYEQFF. The complete variable domain, with remaining parts taken from reference TRBV19 and TRBJ2-1, reads DGGITQSPKYLFRKEGQNVTLSCEQNLNHDAMYWYRQDPGQGLRLIYYSQIVNDFQKGDIAEGYSVSREKKESFPLTVTSAQKNPTAFYLCASSIGFSGGAFYEQFFGPGTRLTVL.